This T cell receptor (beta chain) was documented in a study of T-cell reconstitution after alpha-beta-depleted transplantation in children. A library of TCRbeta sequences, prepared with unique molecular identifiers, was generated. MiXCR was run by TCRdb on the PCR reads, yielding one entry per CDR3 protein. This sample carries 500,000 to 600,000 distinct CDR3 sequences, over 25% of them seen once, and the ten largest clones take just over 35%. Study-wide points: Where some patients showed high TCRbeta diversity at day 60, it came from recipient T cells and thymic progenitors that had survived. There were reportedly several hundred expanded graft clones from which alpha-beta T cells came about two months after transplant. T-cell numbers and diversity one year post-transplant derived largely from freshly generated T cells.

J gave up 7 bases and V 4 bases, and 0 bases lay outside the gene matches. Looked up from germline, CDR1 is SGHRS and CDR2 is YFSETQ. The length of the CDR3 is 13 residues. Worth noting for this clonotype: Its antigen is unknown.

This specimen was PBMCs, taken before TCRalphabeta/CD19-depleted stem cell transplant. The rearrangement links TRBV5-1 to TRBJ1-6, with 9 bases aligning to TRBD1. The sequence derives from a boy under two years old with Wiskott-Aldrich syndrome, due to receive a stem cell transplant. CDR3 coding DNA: TGCGCCAGCAGCGGGACAGGGAATTCACCCCTCCACTTT. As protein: CASSGTGNSPLHF.